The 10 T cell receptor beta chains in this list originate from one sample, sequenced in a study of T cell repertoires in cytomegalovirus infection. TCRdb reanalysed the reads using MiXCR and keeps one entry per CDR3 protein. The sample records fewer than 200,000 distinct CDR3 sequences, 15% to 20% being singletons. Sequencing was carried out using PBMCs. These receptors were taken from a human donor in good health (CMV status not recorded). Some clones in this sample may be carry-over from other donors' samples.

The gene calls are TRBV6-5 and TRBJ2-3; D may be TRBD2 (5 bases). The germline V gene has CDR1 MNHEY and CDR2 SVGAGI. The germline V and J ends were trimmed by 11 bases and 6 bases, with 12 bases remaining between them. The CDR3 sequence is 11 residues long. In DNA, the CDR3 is TGTGCCGCTTTTTCGGGGGATACGCAGTATTTT. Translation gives CAAFSGDTQYF.

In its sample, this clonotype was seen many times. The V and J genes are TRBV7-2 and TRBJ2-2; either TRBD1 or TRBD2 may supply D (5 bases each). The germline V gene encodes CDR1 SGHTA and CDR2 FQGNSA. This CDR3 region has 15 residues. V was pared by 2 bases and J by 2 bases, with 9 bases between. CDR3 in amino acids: CASSLLGANTGELFF. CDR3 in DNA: TGTGCCAGCAGCTTACTCGGGGCAAACACCGGGGAGCTGTTTTTT.

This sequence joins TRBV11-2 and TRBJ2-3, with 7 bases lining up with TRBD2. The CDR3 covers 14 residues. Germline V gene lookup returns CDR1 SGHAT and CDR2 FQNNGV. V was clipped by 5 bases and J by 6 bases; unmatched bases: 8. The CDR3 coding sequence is TGTGCCAGCAGCCAGACTAGCTTTATCGATACGCAGTATTTT. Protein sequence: CASSQTSFIDTQYF.

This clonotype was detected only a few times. As DNA, the CDR3 is TGCGCCAGCAGCCAAGATTGGGGACTTAGCTCCCCCGAGCAGTACTTC. This encodes CASSQDWGLSSPEQYF. The rearrangement joins TRBV4-1 to TRBJ2-7; possibly TRBD2 for D (6 bases). The V gene's germline CDR1 is MGHRA and CDR2 YSYEKL. The CDR3 length is 16 residues. V gave up 0 bases and J gave up 6 bases, with 18 bases separating them.

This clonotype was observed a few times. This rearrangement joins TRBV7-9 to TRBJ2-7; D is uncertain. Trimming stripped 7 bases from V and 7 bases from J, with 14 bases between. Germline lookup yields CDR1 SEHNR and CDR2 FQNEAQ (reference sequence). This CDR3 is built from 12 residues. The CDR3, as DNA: TGTGCCAGCATCCCGGTCCAACCGGAGCAGTACTTC. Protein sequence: CASIPVQPEQYF.

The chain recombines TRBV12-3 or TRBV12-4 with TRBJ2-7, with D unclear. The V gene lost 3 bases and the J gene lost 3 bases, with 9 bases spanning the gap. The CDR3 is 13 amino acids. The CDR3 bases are TGTGCCAGCAGTTTGGAGACATACTACGAGCAGTACTTC. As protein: CASSLETYYEQYF.

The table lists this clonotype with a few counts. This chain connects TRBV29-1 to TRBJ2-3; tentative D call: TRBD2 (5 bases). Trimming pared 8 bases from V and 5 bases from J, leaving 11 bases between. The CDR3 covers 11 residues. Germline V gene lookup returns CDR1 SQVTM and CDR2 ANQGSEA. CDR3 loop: CSPMGRDTQYF. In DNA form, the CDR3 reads TGCAGCCCCATGGGGAGAGATACGCAGTATTTT.

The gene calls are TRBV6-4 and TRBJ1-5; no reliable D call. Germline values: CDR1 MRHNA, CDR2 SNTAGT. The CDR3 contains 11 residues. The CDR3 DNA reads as TGTGCGGACCCTCGACTGCAGCCCCAGCATTTT. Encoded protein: CADPRLQPQHF.

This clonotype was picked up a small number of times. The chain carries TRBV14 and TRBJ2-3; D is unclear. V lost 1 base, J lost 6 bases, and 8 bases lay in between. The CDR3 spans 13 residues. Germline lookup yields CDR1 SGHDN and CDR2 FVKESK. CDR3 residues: CASSQATFDTQYF. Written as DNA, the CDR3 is TGTGCCAGCAGCCAAGCTACTTTCGATACGCAGTATTTT.

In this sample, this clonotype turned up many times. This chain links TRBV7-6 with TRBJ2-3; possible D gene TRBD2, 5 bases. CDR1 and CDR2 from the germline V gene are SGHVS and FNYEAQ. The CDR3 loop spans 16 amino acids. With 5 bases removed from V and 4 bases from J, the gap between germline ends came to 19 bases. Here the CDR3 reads CASSLQWGEVADTQYF. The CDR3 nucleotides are TGTGCCAGCAGCCTCCAGTGGGGAGAAGTGGCAGATACGCAGTATTTT.